Listed below are T cell receptor beta chains from one sample, sequenced in a study of technical replicates of blood from a handful of donors. Measured with immunoSEQ multiplex PCR; TCRdb has only the in-frame clones, and not every one. The repertoire holds some 70,000 clones, with about nine tenths as singletons. The sequenced material came from PBMCs. The receptors shown here come from a human donor in good health. Some clones in this sample may be carry-over from other donors' samples. Both conserved end residues are part of each CDR3. The D gene is left open where the match is weak. Clone size, where shown, is once, few, many, or a class for clones that have expanded.

- TRBJ1-2 TRBV6-5 - TGTGCCAGCAGTTACTCGAACCGCGTCAACTATGGCTACACCTTC CASSYSNRVNYGYTF
- TRBJ2-3 TRBV29-1 TRBD2 TGCAGCGCCACCGGGACTAGCGGGACCGTAGATACGCAGTATTTT CSATGTSGTVDTQYF
- TRBJ1-2 TRBV4-1 - TGCGCCAGCAGCCCTCGGCGGGAGCCAAGCTATGGCTACACCTTC CASSPRREPSYGYTF
- TRBJ2-7 TRBV5-1 TRBD1 TGCGCCAGCAGCTTGGGGTTTGTGGGACAGGGAACCTACGAGCAGTACTTC CASSLGFVGQGTYEQYF
- TRBJ1-1 TRBV5-1 - TGCGCCAGCAGCTCGCTACTGGGACTCTTCGGCAGGAACACTGAAGCTTTCTTT CASSSLLGLFGRNTEAFF
- TRBJ2-3 TRBV4-3 - TGCGCCAGCAGCCGGGTAGCGCTAAGCACAGATACGCAGTATTTT CASSRVALSTDTQYF
- TRBJ1-6 TRBV30 TRBD1 TGTGCCTGGTCCCCCGGGACAGGGAATTCACCCCTCCACTTT CAWSPGTGNSPLHF
- TRBJ2-1 TRBV4-1 TRBD2 TGCGCCAGCAGCCAAGATAGGCTAGCGGGGGGGCGAAGGTACAATGAGCAGTTCTTC CASSQDRLAGGRRYNEQFF
- TRBJ2-7 TRBV10-2 - TGCGCCAGCCGTGAGACTAGCTCCTACGAGCAGTACTTC CASRETSSYEQYF
- TRBJ1-5 TRBV6-1 - TGTGCCAGCAGTGAAGCGCGTCGGGGGGCCCAGCATTTT CASSEARRGAQHF
- TRBJ2-3 TRBV5-5 - TGTGCCAGCAGCCCCCTGGGGGGGGCCACAGATACGCAGTATTTT CASSPLGGATDTQYF
- TRBJ2-5 TRBV9 TRBD2 TGTGCCAGCAGCGCCGGGACTAGCGGGGGGCTACAAGAGACCCAGTACTTC CASSAGTSGGLQETQYF
- TRBJ1-1 TRBV6-5 TRBD1 TGTGCCAGCAGTCCGGACAGGGTCGCTAAAGCTTTCTTT CASSPDRVAKAFF
- TRBJ2-7 TRBV21-1 - TGTGCCAGCACTCCAGGGCAGGGGGGTACCTCCTACGAGCAGTACTTC CASTPGQGGTSYEQYF
- TRBJ2-2 TRBV20-1 TRBD2 TGCAGTGCTTGGGAGGGCAGGGAGCTGTTTTTT CSAWEGRELFF
- TRBJ2-7 TRBV7-3 - TGTGCCAGCAGCTTATCCCCCCGGTACGAGCAGTACTTC CASSLSPRYEQYF
- TRBJ1-5 TRBV19 - TGTGCCAGTAGCCTACTGGGGCCTCTCCCCCAGCATTTT CASSLLGPLPQHF
- TRBJ2-7 TRBV21-1 - TGTGCCAGCAGCAAATCCCCCACAGGGACCCGTGACGAGCAGTACTTC CASSKSPTGTRDEQYF
few TRBJ1-2 TRBV6-5 - TGTGCCAGCAGTTCGGGAGGGTTTTATGGCTACACCTTC CASSSGGFYGYTF
- TRBJ2-7 TRBV9 TRBD1 TGTGCCAGCAGCGTTGGGACAGGGGATACCTACGAGCAGTACTTC CASSVGTGDTYEQYF
- TRBJ1-6 TRBV18 - TGTGCCAGCGGCAGGCAGTCCAATTCACCCCTCCACTTT CASGRQSNSPLHF
- TRBJ2-7 TRBV7-2 TRBD2 TGTGCCAGCAGCTTATTTGCGGGGGTCTCCTACGAGCAGTACTTC CASSLFAGVSYEQYF
- TRBJ2-3 TRBV10-1 TRBD2 TGCGCCAGCCCCGCGGGGGATTTT CASPAGDF
- TRBJ2-4 TRBV9 TRBD2 TGTGCCAGCAGCGTAGCTACGGGAGGCATTCAGTACTTC CASSVATGGIQYF
- TRBJ1-2 TRBV7-2 TRBD1 TGTGCCAGCAGCCCCCGGACAGGGGGCGTTGGGGGCTACACCTTC CASSPRTGGVGGYTF
- TRBJ2-5 TRBV7-2 - TGTGCCAGCAGCCCCCAGGGAGGTGAGACCCAGTACTTC CASSPQGGETQYF
- TRBJ2-1 TRBV7-2 TRBD2 TGTGCCAGCAGCTTACTAGCGGGAGGGAATGAGCAGTTCTTC CASSLLAGGNEQFF
- TRBJ2-7 TRBV11-1 - TGTGCCAGCAGCTTAGGGAAGGGGCGCTCCTACGAGCAGTACTTC CASSLGKGRSYEQYF
- TRBJ1-3 TRBV11-2 TRBD1 TGTGCCAGCAGCTTTCGACAGGGAGGAAACACCATATATTTT CASSFRQGGNTIYF
- TRBJ2-2 TRBV7-3 - TGTGCCAGCAGCTACGGACTAACCGGGGAGCTGTTTTTT CASSYGLTGELFF
- TRBJ2-7 TRBV5-6 - TGTGCCAGCAGCGGGGAAATGCAGGGCAGTCTCTACGAGCAGTACTTC CASSGEMQGSLYEQYF
- TRBJ2-5 TRBV7-6 - TGTGCCAGCAGCCCCCCGCTCGATCGGGGAGTCGTTGAGACCCAGTACTTC CASSPPLDRGVVETQYF
- TRBJ2-5 TRBV5-1 TRBD2 TGCGCCAGCAGCTTGTTTCTTAGTAGCGGGACCCAAGAGACCCAGTACTTC CASSLFLSSGTQETQYF
- TRBJ2-2 TRBV7-6 TRBD1 TGTGCCAGCAGCGGTACAGGGGGGCCAAACACCGGGGAGCTGTTTTTT CASSGTGGPNTGELFF
once TRBJ2-1 TRBV5-4 - TGTGCCAGCAGCTTGAATAGCGGACCCTACAATGAGCAGTTCTTC CASSLNSGPYNEQFF
few TRBJ1-1 TRBV14 - TGTGCCAGCAGCTTAAACTACGGGGTGAACACTGAAGCTTTCTTT CASSLNYGVNTEAFF
- TRBJ2-7 TRBV19 TRBD2 TGTGCCAGTGCGGGACTAGCGGGAGTGGGGTACGAGCAGTACTTC CASAGLAGVGYEQYF
- TRBJ2-7 TRBV7-9 TRBD2 TGTGCCAGCAGCTTAGGGAGTAGCGGGGCCTCCTACGAGCAGTACTTC CASSLGSSGASYEQYF
- TRBJ2-1 TRBV29-1 - TGCAGCGCTGGGAAGGGGAATGAGCAGTTCTTC CSAGKGNEQFF
- TRBJ1-2 TRBV7-2 - TGTGCCAGCAGCTTTTCTTTTACAGGGACCGGCTACACCTTC CASSFSFTGTGYTF
- TRBJ1-2 TRBV7-6 - TGTGCCAGCAGCCCAGATAACTATGGCTACACCTTC CASSPDNYGYTF
- TRBJ2-4 TRBV5-6 TRBD2 TGTGCCAGCAGGAATATAGCGGGAGGTCACCTCGGGCCCAAAAACATTCAGTACTTC CASRNIAGGHLGPKNIQYF
- TRBJ2-1 TRBV5-1 - TGCGCCAGCAGTAGGGGGAGTGAGGGGGTGAATGAGCAGTTCTTC CASSRGSEGVNEQFF
- TRBJ2-3 TRBV5-4 - TGTGCCAGCAGCTTGGCCGTCTCCGGTGGGCATACGCAGTATTTT CASSLAVSGGHTQYF
- TRBJ1-1 TRBV6-5 - TGTGCCAGCAGTCAGGGAGGGGACACTGAAGCTTTCTTT CASSQGGDTEAFF
once TRBJ1-4 TRBV10-2 - TGCGCCAGCAGGAGACAGGCTGGAACTAATGAAAAACTGTTTTTT CASRRQAGTNEKLFF
once TRBJ1-6 TRBV18 TRBD1 TGTGCCAGCTCATTACCGACAGGGTCGGAATCACCCCTCCACTTT CASSLPTGSESPLHF
- TRBJ2-3 TRBV5-1 - TGCGCCAGCAGCTTGGAGCCTTTCACAGATACGCAGTATTTT CASSLEPFTDTQYF
- TRBJ2-1 TRBV4-2 TRBD1 TGTGCCAGCAGCCGAGGCGGGACAGGGTCAGGCGATGAGCAGTTCTTC CASSRGGTGSGDEQFF
- TRBJ2-7 TRBV4-1 TRBD2 TGCGCCAGCAGGAAAGCTAGCGGGGGAACCTACGAGCAGTACTTC CASRKASGGTYEQYF
- TRBJ2-5 TRBV4-1 TRBD1 TGCGCCAGCAGTCTCCGTGGGACAGGGGGCCTACAAGAGACCCAGTACTTC CASSLRGTGGLQETQYF
- TRBJ1-1 TRBV2 TRBD1 TGTGCCAGCAGCTCGGGACAGGGCCGTGAAGCTTTCTTT CASSSGQGREAFF
- TRBJ2-2 TRBV19 - TGCGCCAGTAGCATGATCCAGGGATTAAACACCGGGGAGCTGTTTTTT CASSMIQGLNTGELFF
- TRBJ1-3 TRBV6-5 - TGTGCCAGCAGTTACTCGGCAGGGTCGTCGGGAAACACCATATATTTT CASSYSAGSSGNTIYF
- TRBJ1-2 TRBV6-1 TRBD1 TGTGCCAGCAGAAGGATCGGGACAGACCGTGGCTACACCTTC CASRRIGTDRGYTF
- TRBJ2-1 TRBV9 TRBD2 TGTGCCAGCAGCGTTACCACGACTAGCGGGAACTACAATGAGCAGTTCTTC CASSVTTTSGNYNEQFF
- TRBJ2-7 TRBV4-1 TRBD2 TGCGCCAGCAGCCGGATACTAGCGGGTCCACTCTACGAGCAGTACTTC CASSRILAGPLYEQYF
- TRBJ2-7 TRBV7-2 - TGTGCCAGCAGCTTCGACTACAACTCCTACGAGCAGTACTTC CASSFDYNSYEQYF
- TRBJ2-1 TRBV9 - TGTGCCAGCAGCGTAGAGTTAGCCCCCAATGAGCAGTTCTTC CASSVELAPNEQFF
- TRBJ2-1 TRBV7-3 TRBD2 TGTGCCAGCAGCCGCACTAGCGACTACAATGAGCAGTTCTTC CASSRTSDYNEQFF